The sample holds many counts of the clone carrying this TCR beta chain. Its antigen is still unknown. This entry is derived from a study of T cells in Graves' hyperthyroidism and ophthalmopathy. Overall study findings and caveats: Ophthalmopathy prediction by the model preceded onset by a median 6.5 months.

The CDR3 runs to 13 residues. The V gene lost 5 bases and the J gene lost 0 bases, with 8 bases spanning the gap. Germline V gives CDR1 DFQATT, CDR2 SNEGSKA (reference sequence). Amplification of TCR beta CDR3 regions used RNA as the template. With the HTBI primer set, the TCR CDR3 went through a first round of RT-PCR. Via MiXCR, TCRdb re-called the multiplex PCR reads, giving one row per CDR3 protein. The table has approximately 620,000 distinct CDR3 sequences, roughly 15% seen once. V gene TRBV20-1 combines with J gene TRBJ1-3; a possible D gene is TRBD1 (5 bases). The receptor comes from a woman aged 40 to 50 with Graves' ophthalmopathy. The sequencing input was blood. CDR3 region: CSARDPSGNTIYF. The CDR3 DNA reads TGCAGTGCTCGGGACCCCTCTGGAAACACCATATATTTT.